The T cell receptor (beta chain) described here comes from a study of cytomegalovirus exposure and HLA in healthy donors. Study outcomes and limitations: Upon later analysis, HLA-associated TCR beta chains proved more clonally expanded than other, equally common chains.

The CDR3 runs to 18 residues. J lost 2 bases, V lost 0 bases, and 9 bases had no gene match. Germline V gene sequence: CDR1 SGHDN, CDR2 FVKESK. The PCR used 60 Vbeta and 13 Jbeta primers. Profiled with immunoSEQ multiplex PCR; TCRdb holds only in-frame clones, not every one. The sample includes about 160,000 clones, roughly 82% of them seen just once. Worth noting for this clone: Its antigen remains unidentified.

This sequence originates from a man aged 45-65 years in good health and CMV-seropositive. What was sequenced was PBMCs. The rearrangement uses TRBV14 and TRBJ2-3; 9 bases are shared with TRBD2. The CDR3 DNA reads TGTGCCAGCAGCCAAGAATCGGGGACTAGCTTATCCACAGATACGCAGTATTTT. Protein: CASSQESGTSLSTDTQYF.